The 18 T cell receptor beta chains presented below share a single source sample, sequenced in a study of T cells after yellow fever vaccination. TCRdb processed the 5' RACE reads anew with MiXCR; each CDR3 protein has one entry. The top ten hold roughly 43% of the sample, which has about 120,000 distinct CDR3 sequences, under 9% seen once. The material was CD8+ T cells sorted from PBMCs, obtained on the day of the yellow fever booster vaccination. Receptors originate from a man younger than 30 who received the YFV17D yellow fever vaccine.

Ten or more counts support this clonotype. The chain is built from TRBV6-1 and TRBJ2-2; D tentatively reads TRBD1 or TRBD2 (5 bases each). The CDR3 runs to 15 residues. Germline CDR1 and CDR2: MNHNS and SASEGT. V was shortened by 6 bases and J by 0 bases, with 11 bases between the two germline ends. The CDR3, as DNA: TGTGCCAGCAGAGCCGGGACGACGAACACCGGGGAGCTGTTTTTT. Protein: CASRAGTTNTGELFF.

Ten or more counts support this clonotype. This chain links TRBV20-1 with TRBJ2-1; 10 bases are shared with TRBD2. From germline, CDR1 is DFQATT and CDR2 SNEGSKA (reference sequence). The CDR3 covers 18 residues. V trimming: 8 bases; J trimming: 0 bases; junction bases outside the gene matches: 16. CDR3 in amino acids: CSRRAGGKTQSSYNEQFF. In nucleotides, the CDR3 is TGCAGTCGTCGAGCGGGGGGGAAAACCCAAAGCTCCTACAATGAGCAGTTCTTC.

This clonotype was recorded at least ten times. The chain is built from TRBV20-1 and TRBJ2-7, with D maybe TRBD1 (5 bases). V lost 3 bases to trimming and J lost 3 bases, with 9 bases between them. Germline CDR1 DFQATT, CDR2 SNEGSKA (reference sequence). This CDR3 has 12 amino acids. CDR3 residues: CSASGRDYEQYF. In DNA form, the CDR3 reads TGCAGTGCTAGTGGCAGGGACTACGAGCAGTACTTC.

The chain has TRBV5-1 and TRBJ2-3; no firm D call. The length of the CDR3 is 15 residues. Germline V CDR1 and CDR2: SGHRS, YFSETQ. The germline V and J ends were trimmed by 1 base and 2 bases, with 11 bases remaining between them. CDR3 sequence reads: CASSLLNGPTDTQYF. CDR3 nucleotides: TGCGCCAGCAGCTTGTTAAATGGACCCACAGATACGCAGTATTTT.

A few counts support this clonotype. The chain couples TRBV12-3 or TRBV12-4 to TRBJ2-7; possibly TRBD2 for D (5 bases). V was cut by 7 bases and J by 4 bases, with 11 bases left in between. The CDR3 extends over 12 amino acids. The CDR3 region has the DNA TGTGCCAGCACCGATGGAGGATACGAGCAGTACTTC. This sequence encodes CASTDGGYEQYF.

The chain combines TRBV6-5 with TRBJ1-2, with D maybe TRBD1 (5 bases). The CDR3 loop spans 14 amino acids. V was shortened by 4 bases and J by 2 bases, with 11 bases between the two germline ends. Germline assignment: CDR1 MNHEY and CDR2 SVGAGI. CDR3 loop: CASSSTGPNYGYTF. The CDR3 region has the DNA TGTGCCAGCAGTTCCACGGGACCAAACTATGGCTACACCTTC.

This clonotype was counted between two and nine times. The V and J genes are TRBV19 and TRBJ2-7; D is unclear. Per the germline V gene, CDR1 is LNHDA and CDR2 is SQIVND (reference sequence). This CDR3 comprises 12 residues. Trimming shortened V by 3 bases and J by 3 bases, and 6 bases separated the two germline ends. CDR3 in DNA: TGTGCCAGTAGTATGCCTGGCTACGAGCAGTACTTC. Encoded protein: CASSMPGYEQYF. Combining the CDR3 with reference TRBV19 and TRBJ2-7 gives the whole variable domain DGGITQSPKYLFRKEGQNVTLSCEQNLNHDAMYWYRQDPGQGLRLIYYSQIVNDFQKGDIAEGYSVSREKKESFPLTVTSAQKNPTAFYLCASSMPGYEQYFGPGTRLTVT.

This clonotype came up a few times. The chain employs TRBV29-1 and TRBJ2-6; D gene uncertain. CDR1 is SQVTM, CDR2 ANQGSEA, per germline. Trimming shortened V by 1 base and J by 4 bases, and 11 bases separated the two germline ends. The CDR3 runs 15 residues. As DNA, the CDR3 is TGCAGCGTTGAAGTGCCGAAGGTAGGGGCCAACGTCCTGACTTTC. It specifies CSVEVPKVGANVLTF.

The chain has TRBV7-9 and TRBJ1-1; D not resolved. Germline CDR1 is SEHNR and CDR2 is FQNEAQ (reference sequence). V was trimmed by 5 bases and J by 2 bases, leaving 9 bases between them. This CDR3 contains 13 residues. CDR3: CASSESGNTEAFF. The CDR3 DNA follows: TGTGCCAGCAGCGAGTCGGGTAACACTGAAGCTTTCTTT.

The rearrangement joins TRBV6-2 or TRBV6-3 to TRBJ1-5; no clear D gene. The CDR3 consists of 14 residues. V lost 5 bases to trimming and J lost 0 bases, with 8 bases between them. The V gene's germline CDR1 is MNHEY and CDR2 SVGEGT. CDR3 region: CASSRSDSNQPQHF. CDR3 nucleotide sequence: TGTGCCAGCAGTCGCAGTGATAGCAATCAGCCCCAGCATTTT.

This clonotype appeared a few times. The CDR3 spells CASSLAGTGVTPLHF. The CDR3 DNA reads TGCGCCAGCAGCTTGGCTGGGACAGGGGTTACACCCCTCCACTTT. The genes are TRBV5-1 and TRBJ1-6; 10 bases match TRBD1. This CDR3 is built from 15 residues. The ends lost 0 bases at V and 11 bases at J; junction bases unmatched: 5. Germline assignment: CDR1 SGHRS and CDR2 YFSETQ.

In its sample, this clonotype was seen a few times. The rearrangement links TRBV7-6 to TRBJ1-6; D is undetermined. Germline CDR1 is SGHVS and CDR2 is FNYEAQ. The CDR3 contains 14 residues. Trimming shortened V by 3 bases and J by 4 bases, and 7 bases separated the two germline ends. CDR3: CASSFRDYNSPLHF. The CDR3 DNA reads as TGTGCCAGCAGCTTCAGAGATTATAATTCACCCCTCCACTTT.

The chain employs TRBV28 and TRBJ1-1; no clear D. Per the germline V gene, CDR1 is MDHEN and CDR2 is SYDVKM. This CDR3 has 12 residues. V was pared by 6 bases and J by 6 bases, with 11 bases between. The CDR3 coding sequence is TGTGCCAGCAGCCGTGGACTTGCTGAAGCTTTCTTT. Residues: CASSRGLAEAFF.

This clonotype was detected only a few times. The chain couples TRBV12-3 or TRBV12-4 to TRBJ1-1, with D uncertain. Trimming took off 1 base at V and 11 bases at J, with 8 bases between the two ends. The CDR3 is made up of 11 amino acids. The CDR3 DNA sequence: TGTGCCAGCAGTTTAGGATCGGGGGCTTTCTTT. The encoded protein is CASSLGSGAFF.

Concerning this clonotype itself: It may be a read error: a sequence one base away is much more abundant. V is TRBV7-3 and J is TRBJ1-1, with D unclear. CDR3 length: 13 amino acids. Germline V lookup: CDR1 SGHTA, CDR2 FQGTGA. Trimming removed 2 bases from V and 1 base from J, with 5 bases in between. The CDR3 DNA is TGTGCCAGCAGCTTAGGGTGGAACACTGAAGCTTTCTTT. This codes for CASSLGWNTEAFF. Combining the CDR3 with reference TRBV7-3 and TRBJ1-1 gives the whole variable domain GAGVSQTPSNKVTEKGKYVELRCDPISGHTALYWYRQSLGQGPEFLIYFQGTGAADDSGLPNDRFFAVRPEGSVSTLKIQRTERGDSAVYLCASSLGWNTEAFFGQGTRLTVV.

V gene TRBV4-3 combines with J gene TRBJ2-2, with a tentative D call TRBD1 (6 bases). Germline-derived CDR1 and CDR2 are LGHNA and YSLEER. Trimming pared 3 bases from V and 5 bases from J, leaving 19 bases between. This CDR3 comprises 17 residues. CDR3 residues: CASSHNRVQDYTGELFF. As DNA, the CDR3 is TGCGCCAGCAGCCATAACAGGGTCCAAGATTATACCGGGGAGCTGTTTTTT.

This clonotype has only a few counts. J is TRBJ2-1 and V is TRBV4-3; D is unclear. Per germline, CDR1 LGHNA and CDR2 YSLEER. The CDR3 is 14 residues long. V was pared by 0 bases and J by 5 bases, with 8 bases between. CDR3 DNA sequence: TGCGCCAGCAGCCAAGACCGGCTGGACAATGAGCAGTTCTTC. This sequence encodes CASSQDRLDNEQFF.

The V gene is TRBV18, the J gene TRBJ2-3, with 7 bases identical to TRBD2. The CDR3 covers 15 residues. CDR1 is KGHSH and CDR2 is LQKENI in the germline V gene. Trimming cost V 3 bases and J 0 bases; bases outside gene matches: 3. The CDR3 nucleotides read TGTGCCAGCTCACCGGGGGGGGAGAGCACAGATACGCAGTATTTT. Translation gives CASSPGGESTDTQYF. Looking up the rest from reference TRBV18 and TRBJ2-3 gives the full variable domain: NAGVMQNPRHLVRRRGQEARLRCSPMKGHSHVYWYRQLPEEGLKFMVYLQKENIIDESGMPKERFSAEFPKEGPSILRIQQVVRGDSAAYFCASSPGGESTDTQYFGPGTRLTVL.